The clone carrying this TCR beta chain occurred many times. The J segment lost 6 bases and the V segment lost 4 bases, leaving 2 bases of the junction unmatched. This CDR3 contains 15 residues. This sample was taken from a study of response to subunit inactivated influenza vaccine. TCRdb recomputed calls from the RT-PCR reads with MiXCR, one row per CDR3 protein. The repertoire consists of some 800,000 distinct CDR3 sequences, with 21% occurring once and the leading ten covering 9.5% to 13%. This material consisted of PBMCs from blood, taken about 5 days after vaccination. The chain employs TRBV12-3 or TRBV12-4 and TRBJ2-1, with 14 positions matching TRBD2. The TCR originated in a man aged 50 or older who received an inactivated influenza vaccine. CDR3 sequence: CASSYGTSGSNEQFF. The CDR3 DNA reads TGTGCCAGCAGTTATGGGACTAGCGGGAGCAATGAGCAGTTCTTC.